The 23 T cell receptor beta chains in this list originate from one sample, sequenced in a study of T cell responses to AZD1222 COVID-19 vaccine. The table came from immunoSEQ multiplex PCR; TCRdb's copy has only in-frame clones and leaves some out. The data contain around 130,000 clones, approximately 85% of them singletons. The sequenced sample was peripheral blood, obtained on day 0 of AZD1222 vaccination. These TCRs come from an adult in good health.

CDR3 sequence: CASSFVDTQYF. The CDR3 coding sequence is TGTGCCAGCAGCTTTGTAGATACGCAGTATTTT. The chain is built from TRBV5-4 and TRBJ2-3, with no clear D. Trimming took 2 bases from V and 5 from J, leaving 3 bases between them. Germline V gene lookup returns CDR1 SGHNT and CDR2 YYREEE (reference sequence). This CDR3 comprises 11 residues. Full variable domain (missing parts from reference TRBV5-4 and TRBJ2-3): ETGVTQSPTHLIKTRGQQVTLRCSSQSGHNTVSWYQQALGQGPQFIFQYYREEENGRGNFPPRFSGLQFPNYSSELNVNALELDDSALYLCASSFVDTQYFGPGTRLTVL.

The rearrangement uses TRBV5-4 and TRBJ2-7, with 9 positions matching TRBD2. CDR3 size: 16 residues. With V trimmed by 3 bases and J by 0 bases, 7 bases remained unmatched. Germline assignment: CDR1 SGHNT and CDR2 YYREEE (reference sequence). CDR3 sequence reads: CASSSTTSGNSYEQYF. The DNA of the CDR3 is TGTGCCAGCAGCTCCACGACTAGCGGCAACTCCTACGAGCAGTACTTC. Variable domain in full (rest from reference TRBV5-4 and TRBJ2-7): ETGVTQSPTHLIKTRGQQVTLRCSSQSGHNTVSWYQQALGQGPQFIFQYYREEENGRGNFPPRFSGLQFPNYSSELNVNALELDDSALYLCASSSTTSGNSYEQYFGPGTRLTVT.

V gene TRBV19 combines with J gene TRBJ1-2, with TRBD1 as a possible D gene (5 bases). The CDR3 covers 16 residues. Trimming cost V 4 bases and J 5 bases, with 20 bases left between them. In germline, CDR1 is LNHDA, CDR2 SQIVND (reference sequence). Here the CDR3 reads CASSRGTLGRDYGYTF. The CDR3 coding sequence is TGTGCCAGTAGTAGAGGGACCCTCGGACGTGATTATGGCTACACCTTC.

The chain employs TRBV7-3 and TRBJ1-3, with D possibly matching TRBD1 (5 bases). V was clipped by 5 bases and J by 2 bases, with 13 bases between them. Looked up from germline, CDR1 is SGHTA and CDR2 is FQGTGA. The CDR3 sequence is 15 residues long. The CDR3 is CASSPDSSTGNTIYF. The CDR3 region has the DNA TGTGCCAGCAGCCCCGACAGTAGCACTGGAAACACCATATATTTT.

The genes are TRBV21-1 and TRBJ2-7; the table's D gene call, TRBD1, was not cross checked with the DNA. TRBV21-1 is classified as a pseudogene. CDR3 size: 15 residues. CDR3 sequence reads: CASSKDIRQGYEQYF. CDR3 nucleotides: TGTGCCAGCAGCAAAGATATCCGACAAGGCTACGAGCAGTACTTC.

In DNA form, the CDR3 reads TGTGCCAGCAGTGAAGTAGTCAGGGAATGGCAGTATTTT. It yields the protein CASSEVVREWQYF. J is TRBJ2-3 and V is TRBV6-1, with TRBD1 as a possible D gene (5 bases). This CDR3 has 13 residues. The germline V gene encodes CDR1 MNHNS and CDR2 SASEGT. The V end was cut by 1 base, the J end by 11 bases, with 13 bases between.

V is TRBV19 and J is TRBJ2-3; 13 bases map to TRBD2. J lost 4 bases, V lost 6 bases, and 4 bases had no gene match. The CDR3 is 15 residues long. Germline CDR1 reads LNHDA; CDR2 reads SQIVND (reference sequence). CDR3 in amino acids: CASRAGLAGPDTQYF. DNA for the CDR3: TGTGCCAGTAGGGCGGGACTAGCGGGGCCAGATACGCAGTATTTT.

V and J are TRBV3-1 (or the pseudogene TRBV3-2) and TRBJ2-5, with D unresolved. V lost 2 bases and J lost 5, with 15 bases in between. The CDR3 sequence is 15 residues long. From germline, CDR1 is LGHDT and CDR2 YNNKEL (reference sequence). This CDR3 is CASSQTFSPTETQYF. CDR3 coding DNA: TGTGCCAGCAGCCAAACGTTCTCCCCAACGGAGACCCAGTACTTC.

This clone was detected once. This sequence joins TRBV27 and TRBJ1-4; 9 bases fit TRBD1. The CDR3 covers 14 residues. CDR1 is MNHEY and CDR2 is SMNVEV in the germline V gene (reference sequence). The V segment lost 6 bases and the J segment 6 bases; nucleotides outside the gene matches: 5. CDR3 bases: TGTGCCAGCAGGGGACAGGGCAGAGATGAAAAACTGTTTTTT. It codes for CASRGQGRDEKLFF.

This chain joins TRBV9 and TRBJ1-1; perhaps TRBD1 as D (5 bases). Per germline, CDR1 SGDLS and CDR2 YYNGEE. There are 15 residues in the CDR3. The V end lost 3 bases, the J end lost 3 bases, and 15 bases lay between the germline ends. In nucleotides, the CDR3 is TGTGCCAGCAGCGCCCTCGGGACCACGGACACTGAAGCTTTCTTT. Its translation is CASSALGTTDTEAFF.

In DNA form, the CDR3 reads TGTGCCAGCAACAAAGAAAATAGCAATCAGCCCCAGCATTTT. It codes for CASNKENSNQPQHF. The rearrangement uses TRBV21-1 and TRBJ1-5. TRBV21-1 is deemed a pseudogene. This CDR3 is built from 14 residues.

The chain has TRBV19 and TRBJ1-1; 8 bases are shared with TRBD1. Germline V CDR1 and CDR2: LNHDA, SQIVND (reference sequence). J lost 3 bases, V lost 3 bases, and 6 bases had no gene match. The CDR3 length is 15 residues. This CDR3 reads CASSISARGHTEAFF. CDR3 sequence (DNA): TGTGCCAGTAGTATTTCGGCCAGGGGGCACACTGAAGCTTTCTTT.

J is TRBJ1-1 and V is TRBV7-3; 7 bases line up with TRBD1. With 4 bases clipped from V and 4 bases from J, the junction kept 3 bases outside the gene matches. The CDR3 totals 13 residues. CDR1 SGHTA and CDR2 FQGTGA come from the germline V gene. The CDR3 DNA sequence: TGTGCCAGCAGCTCAGACAGGGTCACTGAAGCTTTCTTT. It translates to CASSSDRVTEAFF.

CDR3 in DNA: TGTGCCAGCAGCCCAAGACTCATCTACGAGCAGTACTTC. It is translated as CASSPRLIYEQYF. This chain joins TRBV11-2 and TRBJ2-7; D remains ambiguous. Germline V lookup: CDR1 SGHAT, CDR2 FQNNGV. Trimming cost V 5 bases and J 3 bases, with 11 bases left between them. This CDR3 contains 13 residues.

V and J are TRBV19 and TRBJ2-5; 8 bases fit TRBD1. J was trimmed by 3 bases and V by 5 bases; bases with no gene match: 8. CDR1 is LNHDA and CDR2 is SQIVND in the germline V gene (reference sequence). The CDR3 is made up of 15 amino acids. The CDR3 bases are TGTGCCAGTAGTCTTCGCGGACAGGGCGAAGAGACCCAGTACTTC. Its translation is CASSLRGQGEETQYF.

The genes are TRBV9 and TRBJ1-3; 7 positions match TRBD1. Germline trimming cut 3 bases from V and 4 bases from J; bases unmatched to any gene: 7. Germline values: CDR1 SGDLS, CDR2 YYNGEE. The CDR3 loop spans 15 amino acids. CDR3 sequence reads: CASSAEGARGNTIYF. The DNA for the CDR3 is TGTGCCAGCAGCGCCGAGGGGGCGCGGGGAAACACCATATATTTT.

This rearrangement joins TRBV2 to TRBJ1-1, with D hard to call. Germline CDR1 and CDR2: SNHLY and FYNNEI. V was clipped by 4 bases and J by 1 base, with 10 bases between them. This CDR3 comprises 14 residues. The CDR3 DNA reads as TGTGCCAGCAGTGTGCTGGGAAAGAACACTGAAGCTTTCTTT. This gives the protein CASSVLGKNTEAFF. Based on the CDR3 plus reference TRBV2 and TRBJ1-1, the full variable domain is EPEVTQTPSHQVTQMGQEVILRCVPISNHLYFYWYRQILGQKVEFLVSFYNNEISEKSEIFDDQFSVERPDGSNFTLKIRSTKLEDSAMYFCASSVLGKNTEAFFGQGTRLTVV.

This chain joins TRBV27 and TRBJ1-2; D not resolved. Germline CDR1 reads MNHEY; CDR2 reads SMNVEV (reference sequence). The V gene lost 11 bases and the J gene lost 7 bases, with 14 bases spanning the gap. This CDR3 is built from 11 residues. The CDR3 bases are TGTGCCTCCAAAGGGCCGCTTGGCTACACCTTC. Amino acids: CASKGPLGYTF.

This sequence joins TRBV28 and TRBJ1-5; 7 nucleotides align to TRBD1. Germline CDR1 and CDR2: MDHEN and SYDVKM. After removal of 9 bases from V and 0 bases from J, the junction contained 2 bases not matched to a gene. The CDR3 is 13 amino acids. The CDR3 nucleotides read TGTGCCAGTTACAGGGGTAGCAATCAGCCCCAGCATTTT. It codes for CASYRGSNQPQHF. Drawing the rest from reference TRBV28 and TRBJ1-5, the complete variable domain is DVKVTQSSRYLVKRTGEKVFLECVQDMDHENMFWYRQDPGLGLRLIYFSYDVKMKEKGDIPEGYSVSREKKERFSLILESASTNQTSMYLCASYRGSNQPQHFGDGTRLSIL.

The chain links TRBV9 to TRBJ1-6, with 9 bases identical to TRBD1. V shed 3 bases and J 2 bases; nucleotides not matched to a gene: 3. This CDR3 spans 16 amino acids. Germline values: CDR1 SGDLS, CDR2 YYNGEE. In nucleotides, the CDR3 is TGTGCCAGCAGCGAGAGGACAGGGGCCTATAATTCACCCCTCCACTTT. It is translated as CASSERTGAYNSPLHF. Based on the CDR3 plus reference TRBV9 and TRBJ1-6, the full variable domain is DSGVTQTPKHLITATGQRVTLRCSPRSGDLSVYWYQQSLDQGLQFLIQYYNGEERAKGNILERFSAQQFPDLHSELNLSSLELGDSALYFCASSERTGAYNSPLHFGNGTRLTVT.

In this sample, this clone turned up a few times. The chain recombines TRBV5-1 with TRBJ1-2; D is uncertain. Trimming took 5 bases from V and 4 from J, leaving 12 bases between them. The CDR3 is made up of 13 amino acids. Germline CDR1 is SGHRS and CDR2 is YFSETQ. The CDR3 loop reads CASSTEGSYGYTF. Written as DNA, the CDR3 is TGCGCCAGCAGTACAGAGGGTAGCTATGGCTACACCTTC.

This clone has only a few counts. The rearrangement joins TRBV13 to TRBJ1-2; 10 bases agree with TRBD1. V dropped 5 bases and J dropped 5; count of bases not matched to a gene: 5. The germline V gene has CDR1 PRHDT and CDR2 FYEKMQ (reference sequence). The CDR3 runs to 14 residues. This chain's CDR3 is CASSAGQGSYGYTF. In DNA form, the CDR3 reads TGTGCCAGCAGCGCGGGACAGGGGAGTTATGGCTACACCTTC.

The chain uses TRBV3-1 (or the pseudogene TRBV3-2) and TRBJ1-1, with 10 nucleotides matching TRBD1. CDR1 is LGHDT and CDR2 is YNNKEL in the germline V gene (reference sequence). With V trimmed by 4 bases and J by 5 bases, 4 bases remained unmatched. The CDR3 runs to 14 residues. This CDR3 reads CASSLGTGVTEAFF. The CDR3 DNA follows: TGTGCCAGCAGCCTGGGGACAGGGGTTACTGAAGCTTTCTTT.